This T cell receptor beta chain derives from a study of blood T cells in healthy people across ages. General study points: Donor CMV status was unknown, possibly confounding expanded clonotype changes. Age advanced and TCR beta diversity per million T cells fell, roughly linearly.

As for this clonotype: The antigen is unknown.

A second PCR of 7 to 11 cycles used a sample-barcoded 5' primer and a J-beta primer mix. Paired-end reads containing CDR3 totaled no fewer than 3 million for each sample. A single record per CDR3 protein comes from TCRdb applying MiXCR to the 5' RACE reads. This table holds about 670,000 distinct CDR3 sequences, around 38% found once. The study isolated at least 6.5 million PBMCs from each sample. V gave up 3 bases and J gave up 6 bases, with 8 bases separating them. Germline values: CDR1 LGHDT, CDR2 YNNKEL (reference sequence). CDR3 length: 12 amino acids. The chain recombines TRBV3-1 with TRBJ1-2; no clear D. Input material: blood. The TCR was taken from a man older than 75 in good health. CDR3 DNA sequence: TGTGCCAGCAGCCATGGCGAAAATGGCTACACCTTC. This gives the protein CASSHGENGYTF.